These T cell receptor beta chains were read from a single sample in a study of sequential checkpoint blockade in melanoma. Repertoires were generated with immunoSEQ multiplex PCR, while TCRdb's copy carries only in-frame clones and drops some. The profile shows roughly 1,500 clones, 20% to 25% of them singletons. The input for sequencing was tumor tissue (inferred from file names), taken from a patient given nivolumab and ipilimumab in sequence. The receptors were gathered from a human donor with melanoma. Both conserved end residues are part of each CDR3. The order of the fields is CDR3 protein, CDR3 length, V gene, clone size, J gene. Only some rows state a clone size, as once, few, many or a class for expanded clones.

CDR3: CAWSIAPGELFF
length: 12
V: TRBV30
size: NA
J: TRBJ2-2

CDR3: CSVASGILDTQYF
length: 13
V: TRBV29-1
size: NA
J: TRBJ2-3

CDR3: CATSKIKGWDTGELFF
length: 16
V: TRBV15
size: NA
J: TRBJ2-2

CDR3: CASSPPGQGTNEQFF
length: 15
V: TRBV28
size: few
J: TRBJ2-1

CDR3: CASSRRRWYQETQYF
length: 15
V: TRBV19
size: NA
J: TRBJ2-5

CDR3: CATSREGGPLNEQFF
length: 15
V: TRBV15
size: NA
J: TRBJ2-1

CDR3: CASSQGWTGYEQYF
length: 14
V: TRBV4-1
size: large
J: TRBJ2-7

CDR3: CASSYEGTSAYEQYF
length: 15
V: TRBV6-8
size: few
J: TRBJ2-7

CDR3: CASSGDRASGNTIYF
length: 15
V: TRBV11-3
size: medium-sized
J: TRBJ1-3

CDR3: CATARDRNNQPQHF
length: 14
V: TRBV19
size: once
J: TRBJ1-5

CDR3: CASSWDSGPYEQYF
length: 14
V: TRBV6-8
size: NA
J: TRBJ2-7

CDR3: CATLNRDLFNQPQHF
length: 15
V: TRBV12-2
size: few
J: TRBJ1-5

CDR3: CASSIGLGILTEAFF
length: 15
V: TRBV9
size: medium-sized
J: TRBJ1-1

CDR3: CASSATSGSIDEQYF
length: 15
V: TRBV6-8
size: large
J: TRBJ2-7

CDR3: CASSLDRTSVSKNIQYF
length: 17
V: TRBV11-3
size: NA
J: TRBJ2-4

CDR3: CASSFPTDGVYNEQFF
length: 16
V: TRBV11-3
size: medium-sized
J: TRBJ2-1

CDR3: CASSPFGLAGGDTQYF
length: 16
V: TRBV18
size: NA
J: TRBJ2-3

CDR3: CASSLELAGGRDTQYF
length: 16
V: TRBV11-3
size: many
J: TRBJ2-3

CDR3: CAWSLGTGELFF
length: 12
V: TRBV30
size: NA
J: TRBJ2-2

CDR3: CASSDPGLAAYNEQFF
length: 16
V: TRBV6-8
size: medium-sized
J: TRBJ2-1

CDR3: CASSQDRSGNQPQHF
length: 15
V: TRBV4-1
size: medium-sized
J: TRBJ1-5

CDR3: CASSDGATGELFF
length: 13
V: TRBV6-8
size: NA
J: TRBJ2-2

CDR3: CASSLGVRGDAEAFF
length: 15
V: TRBV11-3
size: medium-sized
J: TRBJ1-1

CDR3: CSVDWSSGAYNEQFF
length: 15
V: TRBV29-1
size: NA
J: TRBJ2-1

CDR3: CASSGGGEKLFF
length: 12
V: TRBV9
size: few
J: TRBJ1-4

CDR3: CASSEEETGGYEQYF
length: 15
V: TRBV6-1
size: NA
J: TRBJ2-7

CDR3: CAWSAWGLAGEDAIF
length: 15
V: TRBV30
size: NA
J: TRBJ2-1

CDR3: CASSYAPGTAYEQYF
length: 15
V: TRBV6-8
size: medium-sized
J: TRBJ2-7

CDR3: CAWRRSDRATGELFF
length: 15
V: TRBV30
size: few
J: TRBJ2-2

CDR3: CAWSGGAYEQYF
length: 12
V: TRBV30
size: NA
J: TRBJ2-7

CDR3: CAIRSRGVPDTQYF
length: 14
V: TRBV6-8
size: few
J: TRBJ2-3

CDR3: CASSILAGEKNEQFF
length: 15
V: TRBV6-8
size: medium-sized
J: TRBJ2-1

CDR3: CASSGTSGSPDTQYF
length: 15
V: TRBV6-8
size: medium-sized
J: TRBJ2-3

CDR3: CASSQGGFYGYTF
length: 13
V: TRBV4-1
size: NA
J: TRBJ1-2

CDR3: CASYDRINEQFF
length: 12
V: TRBV19
size: NA
J: TRBJ2-1

CDR3: CASSSGRVSGRAGEQFF
length: 17
V: TRBV11-3
size: medium-sized
J: TRBJ2-1

CDR3: CASRPNSHVGYGYTF
length: 15
V: TRBV14
size: NA
J: TRBJ1-2

CDR3: CASSCPSRKTYGYTF
length: 15
V: TRBV11-3
size: few
J: TRBJ1-2

CDR3: CASSGAFSYEQYF
length: 13
V: TRBV6-8
size: few
J: TRBJ2-7

CDR3: CASSPPWNRGLFRTDTQYF
length: 19
V: TRBV11-3
size: many
J: TRBJ2-3

CDR3: CASSQDMGLSAPTEQFF
length: 17
V: TRBV23-1
size: medium-sized
J: TRBJ2-1

CDR3: CASSQDGRQSGEQYF
length: 15
V: TRBV4-1
size: hyperexpanded
J: TRBJ2-7

CDR3: CASSLDQGAKEQYF
length: 14
V: TRBV11-3
size: few
J: TRBJ2-7

CDR3: CAWRRRGEQYF
length: 11
V: TRBV30
size: few
J: TRBJ2-7

CDR3: CASSLDSFSYNEQFF
length: 15
V: TRBV19
size: NA
J: TRBJ2-1

CDR3: CATCGIVGGRYTEAFF
length: 16
V: TRBV15
size: NA
J: TRBJ1-1

CDR3: CASSGLAGGPDTQYF
length: 15
V: TRBV6-8
size: medium-sized
J: TRBJ2-3